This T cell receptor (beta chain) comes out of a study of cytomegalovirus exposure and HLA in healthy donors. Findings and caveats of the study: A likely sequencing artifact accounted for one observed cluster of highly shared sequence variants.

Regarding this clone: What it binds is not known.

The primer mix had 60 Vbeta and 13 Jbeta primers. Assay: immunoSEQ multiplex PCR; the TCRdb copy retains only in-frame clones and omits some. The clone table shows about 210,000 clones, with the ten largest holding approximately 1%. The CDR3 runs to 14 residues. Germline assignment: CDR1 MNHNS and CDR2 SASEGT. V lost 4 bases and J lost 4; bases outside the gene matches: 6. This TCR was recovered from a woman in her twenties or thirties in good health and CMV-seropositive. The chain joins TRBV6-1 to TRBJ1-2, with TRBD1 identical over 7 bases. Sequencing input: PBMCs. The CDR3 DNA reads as TGTGCCAGCAGTGTCAAGGGGGCGTTCTATGGCTACACCTTC. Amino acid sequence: CASSVKGAFYGYTF.